The 24 T cell receptor beta chains below all came from one sample that was sequenced in a study of technical replicates of blood from a few donors. Using immunoSEQ multiplex PCR, the repertoire was profiled, and TCRdb retains in-frame clones only, with some absent. The data show around 100,000 clones, with roughly 95% seen just once and approximately 0.21% held by the top ten. The sample comprised T cells isolated from PBMCs. These receptors all stem from a human donor in good health.

This rearrangement joins TRBV21-1 to TRBJ2-7; TRBD2 is taken as the D call from the table, unchecked against the DNA. TRBV21-1 is a recognized pseudogene. The length of the CDR3 is 16 residues. The CDR3 nucleotides are TGTGCCAGCAGCATCCCGGGACTCCGATCTTACTACGAGCAGTACTTC. It specifies CASSIPGLRSYYEQYF.

The chain couples TRBV6-1 to TRBJ1-1; 7 bases align to TRBD1. Germline CDR1 and CDR2: MNHNS and SASEGT. This CDR3 is 18 amino acids long. The V segment lost 0 bases and the J segment 0 bases; nucleotides outside the gene matches: 10. The CDR3 here is CASSEAPPGTEMNTEAFF. The CDR3 DNA reads TGTGCCAGCAGTGAAGCCCCCCCCGGGACAGAAATGAACACTGAAGCTTTCTTT.

The chain recombines TRBV5-1 with TRBJ1-2; weak D call: TRBD1 (5 bases). CDR1 and CDR2 from the germline V gene are SGHRS and YFSETQ. The germline V and J ends were trimmed by 0 bases and 6 bases, with 9 bases remaining between them. The CDR3 extends over 13 amino acids. The CDR3 loop is CASSLGREDGYTF. DNA for the CDR3: TGCGCCAGCAGCTTGGGCAGGGAAGATGGCTACACCTTC.

The gene calls are TRBV5-6 and TRBJ2-1, with D maybe TRBD2 (6 bases). The CDR3 loop spans 16 amino acids. Trimming removed 5 bases from V and 2 bases from J, with 17 bases in between. Germline-derived CDR1 and CDR2 are SGHDT and YYEEEE. The CDR3 DNA reads as TGTGCCAGCAGTTGGGACTTCGAAATGACCTACAATGAGCAGTTCTTC. Translation gives CASSWDFEMTYNEQFF.

This chain links TRBV4-1 with TRBJ2-1, with 8 bases matching TRBD2. Germline CDR1 MGHRA, CDR2 YSYEKL. The V segment lost 0 bases and the J segment 9 bases; nucleotides outside the gene matches: 10. The CDR3 is 16 amino acids. CDR3 coding DNA: TGCGCCAGCAGCCAAGATCATAAGCGGGGGTTGACTGAGCAGTTCTTC. Protein: CASSQDHKRGLTEQFF.

The V and J genes are TRBV11-2 and TRBJ1-2, with TRBD1 as a possible D gene (5 bases). The V end lost 5 bases, the J end lost 4 bases, and 14 bases lay between the germline ends. Germline V gives CDR1 SGHAT, CDR2 FQNNGV. This CDR3 spans 14 amino acids. Here the CDR3 DNA reads TGTGCCAGCAGCATCGGGACTGCACCCTATGGCTACACCTTC. It translates to CASSIGTAPYGYTF.

The chain combines TRBV28 with TRBJ1-2; D gene unclear. The V end was cut by 5 bases, the J end by 0 bases, with 4 bases between. The CDR3 has 12 amino acids. Germline assignment: CDR1 MDHEN and CDR2 SYDVKM. The CDR3 spells CASSLPNYGYTF. CDR3 bases: TGTGCCAGCAGTCTCCCTAACTATGGCTACACCTTC.

The count of this clone is one. The J gene is TRBJ1-1, the V gene TRBV28, with 7 bases aligning to TRBD1. This CDR3 has 12 amino acids. The germline CDR1 and CDR2 sequences are MDHEN and SYDVKM. Germline trimming cut 6 bases from V and 8 bases from J; bases unmatched to any gene: 6. The CDR3 here is CASRDGTVEAFF. CDR3 DNA: TGTGCCAGCAGGGACGGGACAGTAGAAGCTTTCTTT.

The rearrangement joins TRBV5-1 to TRBJ2-3; perhaps TRBD2 as D (5 bases). The CDR3 has 11 residues. Germline values: CDR1 SGHRS, CDR2 YFSETQ. The V and J ends lost 2 bases and 8 bases respectively, with 6 bases between them. CDR3 coding DNA: TGCGCCAGCAGCTTAGAGGGTACGCAGTATTTT. Protein product: CASSLEGTQYF.

The chain couples TRBV6-6 to TRBJ2-3, with D maybe TRBD2 (6 bases). CDR3 length: 13 residues. The V and J ends lost 5 bases and 5 bases respectively, with 11 bases between them. CDR1 and CDR2 (germline): MNHNY, SVGAGI (reference sequence). The chain's CDR3 is CASSKGLLDTQYF. CDR3 coding DNA: TGTGCCAGCAGTAAAGGACTACTAGATACGCAGTATTTT.

The genes are TRBV14 and TRBJ2-7; 11 bases map to TRBD2. This CDR3 is 15 amino acids long. V shed 1 base and J 8 bases; nucleotides not matched to a gene: 7. In germline, CDR1 is SGHDN, CDR2 FVKESK. The CDR3 sequence: CASSQGLAGGPKQYF. In DNA form, the CDR3 reads TGTGCCAGCAGCCAAGGGTTAGCGGGAGGGCCTAAGCAGTACTTC.

The chain recombines TRBV18 with TRBJ1-2, with TRBD1 matching over 9 bases. The CDR3 has 15 amino acids. From germline, CDR1 is KGHSH and CDR2 LQKENI. Unmatched junction bases numbered 8, after V lost 4 bases and J lost 5 bases. The CDR3 bases are TGTGCCAGCTCACAAGACTCGGACAGGGGATATGGCTACACCTTC. Its translation: CASSQDSDRGYGYTF.

This clone was recorded a few times. This rearrangement joins TRBV5-8 to TRBJ2-1; 9 positions match TRBD2. The CDR3 length is 15 residues. With V trimmed by 3 bases and J by 1 base, 2 bases remained unmatched. Germline CDR1 and CDR2: SGHTS and YDEGEE. In nucleotides, the CDR3 is TGTGCCAGCAGCTCTACTAGCGGGTCCTACAATGAGCAGTTCTTC. Translating gives CASSSTSGSYNEQFF.

The chain carries TRBV7-3 and TRBJ1-1, with 7 positions matching TRBD1. Germline CDR1 and CDR2: SGHTA and FQGTGA. The trim removed 5 bases at V and 4 bases at J, leaving 7 bases unmatched. CDR3 length: 14 residues. The CDR3 protein is CASSQQGSGTEAFF. CDR3 nucleotide sequence: TGTGCCAGCAGCCAACAGGGGAGTGGCACTGAAGCTTTCTTT.

Only one count was recorded for this clone. The chain couples TRBV4-1 to TRBJ1-6; no clear D. Trimming shortened V by 1 base and J by 6 bases, and 13 bases separated the two germline ends. The CDR3 sequence is 16 residues long. CDR1 is MGHRA, CDR2 YSYEKL, per germline. The CDR3 spells CASSQGRAKGNSPLHF. CDR3 sequence (DNA): TGCGCCAGCAGCCAAGGGAGGGCTAAGGGTAATTCACCCCTCCACTTT.

The CDR3 loop is CAWSANRDSPQETQYF. The CDR3 DNA sequence: TGTGCCTGGAGCGCTAACCGGGACAGTCCCCAAGAGACCCAGTACTTC. The chain joins TRBV30 to TRBJ2-5, with 7 bases identical to TRBD1. Germline loops: CDR1 GTSNPN, CDR2 SVGIG (reference sequence). CDR3 length: 16 amino acids. The V and J ends lost 3 bases and 1 base, in that order; junction bases with no gene match: 11.

This chain links TRBV5-1 with TRBJ2-6; D unclear. Germline V lookup: CDR1 SGHRS, CDR2 YFSETQ. The CDR3 covers 15 residues. The V and J ends lost 0 bases and 6 bases respectively, with 10 bases between them. CDR3 residues: CASSLVQVEANVLTF. In DNA, the CDR3 is TGCGCCAGCAGCTTGGTGCAGGTTGAGGCCAACGTCCTGACTTTC.

V is TRBV6-6 and J is TRBJ1-4; no definite D call. This CDR3 has 15 amino acids. V was trimmed by 0 bases and J by 5 bases, leaving 10 bases between them. Germline V gene sequence: CDR1 MNHNY, CDR2 SVGAGI (reference sequence). CDR3 residues: CASSYSVSENEKLFF. Written as DNA, the CDR3 is TGTGCCAGCAGTTACTCTGTGTCTGAGAATGAAAAACTGTTTTTT.

V is TRBV11-2 and J is TRBJ2-1; 7 bases agree with TRBD2. CDR1 and CDR2 (germline): SGHAT, FQNNGV. The CDR3 totals 15 residues. Trimming took 3 bases from V and 6 from J; bases not matched to a gene: 8. CDR3 sequence reads: CASSLTGGSTNEQFF. CDR3 nucleotides: TGTGCCAGCAGCTTGACGGGAGGCTCTACCAATGAGCAGTTCTTC.

The chain recombines TRBV6-1 with TRBJ1-1; the match to TRBD1 covers 7 bases. The CDR3 has 12 amino acids. Losses at the gene ends were 10 bases for V and 9 bases for J; bases not matched to a gene: 11. Germline V gene sequence: CDR1 MNHNS, CDR2 SASEGT. In nucleotides, the CDR3 is TGTGCCACAAGCGATAGACAGGGAAAAGCTTTCTTT. This sequence encodes CATSDRQGKAFF.

The chain recombines TRBV10-3 with TRBJ1-2; TRBD1 matches at 8 bases. J lost 5 bases, V lost 10 bases, and 9 bases had no gene match. The CDR3 has 13 amino acids. CDR1 ENHRY and CDR2 SYGVKD come from the germline V gene. The CDR3 here is CATAMGQAYGYTF. Here the CDR3 DNA reads TGTGCCACCGCGATGGGACAGGCGTATGGCTACACCTTC.

In its sample, this clone ranks as medium-sized (0.01 to 0.1%). The V call is TRBV21-1, the J call TRBJ1-2. TRBV21-1 is shown as a pseudogene. The CDR3 runs to 18 residues. The chain's CDR3 is CASSPRWWRQGRDYGYTF. The CDR3 nucleotides are TGTGCCAGCAGCCCCAGGTGGTGGCGGCAGGGGAGGGACTATGGCTACACCTTC.

The rearrangement links TRBV5-1 to TRBJ2-7, with 9 bases identical to TRBD1. J gave up 6 bases and V 1 base, and 8 bases lay outside the gene matches. The CDR3 is 15 residues long. Germline V gene sequence: CDR1 SGHRS, CDR2 YFSETQ. The CDR3 loop is CASSLLSGQGGEQYF. The CDR3 DNA reads as TGCGCCAGCAGCTTGCTTTCGGGACAGGGCGGCGAGCAGTACTTC.

This sequence joins TRBV19 and TRBJ2-7, with 10 bases aligning to TRBD1. Per the germline V gene, CDR1 is LNHDA and CDR2 is SQIVND (reference sequence). Losses at the gene ends were 6 bases for V and 1 base for J; bases not matched to a gene: 9. CDR3 size: 16 residues. This CDR3 is CASSISGTGESYEQYF. DNA of the CDR3: TGTGCCAGTAGCATCTCTGGGACAGGGGAATCCTACGAGCAGTACTTC.